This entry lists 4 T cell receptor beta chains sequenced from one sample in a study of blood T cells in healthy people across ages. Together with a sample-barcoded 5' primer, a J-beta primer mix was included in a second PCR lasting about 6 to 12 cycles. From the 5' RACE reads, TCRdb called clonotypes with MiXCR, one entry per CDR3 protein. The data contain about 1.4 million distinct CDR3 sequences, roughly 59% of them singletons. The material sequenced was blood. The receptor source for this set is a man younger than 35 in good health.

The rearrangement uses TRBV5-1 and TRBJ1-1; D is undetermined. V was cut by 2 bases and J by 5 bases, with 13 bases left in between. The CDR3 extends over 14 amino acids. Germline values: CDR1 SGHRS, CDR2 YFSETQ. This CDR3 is CASSLLEVGTEAFF. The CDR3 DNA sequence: TGCGCCAGCAGCTTATTAGAGGTTGGGACTGAAGCTTTCTTT.

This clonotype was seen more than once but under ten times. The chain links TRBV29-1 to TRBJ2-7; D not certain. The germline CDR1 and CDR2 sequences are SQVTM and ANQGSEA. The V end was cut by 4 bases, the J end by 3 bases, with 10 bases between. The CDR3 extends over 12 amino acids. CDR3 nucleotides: TGCAGCGTTGGTGTGACGAACTACGAGCAGTACTTC. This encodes CSVGVTNYEQYF.

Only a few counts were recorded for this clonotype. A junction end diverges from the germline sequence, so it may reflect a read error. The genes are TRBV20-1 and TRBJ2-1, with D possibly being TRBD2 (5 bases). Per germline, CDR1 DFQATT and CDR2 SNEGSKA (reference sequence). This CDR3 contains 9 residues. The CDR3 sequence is CSTRDEQFF. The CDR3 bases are TGCAGTACTAGGGATGAGCAGTTCTTC.

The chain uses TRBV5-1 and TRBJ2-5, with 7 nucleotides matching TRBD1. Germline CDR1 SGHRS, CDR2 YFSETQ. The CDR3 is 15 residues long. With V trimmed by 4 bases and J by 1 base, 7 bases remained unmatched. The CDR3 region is CASSQSTGIQETQYF. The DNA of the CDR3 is TGCGCCAGCAGCCAATCGACAGGGATCCAAGAGACCCAGTACTTC. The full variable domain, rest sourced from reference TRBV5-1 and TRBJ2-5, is KAGVTQTPRYLIKTRGQQVTLSCSPISGHRSVSWYQQTPGQGLQFLFEYFSETQRNKGNFPGRFSGRQFSNSRSEMNVSTLELGDSALYLCASSQSTGIQETQYFGPGTRLLVL.